This T cell receptor beta chain was documented in a study of T cell repertoires in cytomegalovirus infection. For the study at large: It was the public TCR beta signatures that indicated both CMV infection and matching HLA type. Study outcomes and limitations: Ex vivo, HLA-C-restricted CMV-specific TCR beta clonotypes prevailed over the rest of the response. Frequencies of public TCR beta families were cumulated, and this identified carriers of CMV plus the relevant HLA.

MiXCR, run by TCRdb on the reads, gives a single entry per CDR3 protein. The sample has under 800,000 distinct CDR3 sequences, roughly 24% seen once. With respect to this clonotype: What it binds is unknown.

Unmatched junction bases numbered 9, after V lost 6 bases and J lost 7 bases. There are 16 residues in the CDR3. V gene TRBV12-3 or TRBV12-4 combines with J gene TRBJ2-1; 13 bases map to TRBD2. Sequencing was performed on CD8+ T cells from PBMCs. This clonotype originated in a human donor in good health (CMV status not recorded). Some clones in this sample may be carry-over from other donors' samples. This chain's CDR3 is CASSLTGTSGENEQFF. In nucleotides, the CDR3 is TGTGCCAGCAGCTTAACCGGGACTAGCGGGGAGAATGAGCAGTTCTTC.